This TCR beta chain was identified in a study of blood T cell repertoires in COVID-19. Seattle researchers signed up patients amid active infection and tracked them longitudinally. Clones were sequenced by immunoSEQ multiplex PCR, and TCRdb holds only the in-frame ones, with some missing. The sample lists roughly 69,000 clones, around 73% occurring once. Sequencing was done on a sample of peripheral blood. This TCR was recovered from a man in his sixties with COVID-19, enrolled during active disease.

CDR3 sequence reads: CASSNRGNTEAFF. The CDR3 coding sequence is TGTGCCAGTAGCAATAGGGGGAACACTGAAGCTTTCTTT. This chain links TRBV19 with TRBJ1-1, with D perhaps matching TRBD1 (5 bases). The CDR3 consists of 13 residues. Deletions cut 6 bases from V and 1 base from J, with 9 bases between. Germline V gene sequence: CDR1 LNHDA, CDR2 SQIVND (reference sequence).